The present entry profiles one TCR beta chain with its context. The antigen remains unidentified. The data are from a study of T-cell memory formation after mild COVID-19. Overall study results and limits: CD4+ contracting clones lay mainly in CM and EM, CD8+ ones in EMRA. A balance of CD4 and CD8 characterized clones contracting day 15 to 85, whereas later expanders leaned CD4+.

cDNA libraries for TCR alpha and TCR beta, carrying sample barcodes and UMIs, came from 5'RACE with constant-segment primers. Using its own MiXCR run on the 5' RACE reads, TCRdb lists one record per CDR3 protein. This sample carries more than 150,000 distinct CDR3 sequences, approximately 17% of them seen once, and the ten largest clones take 3.9%. The junction had 4 bases not matched to a gene; V was cut back by 6 bases and J by 6 bases. The germline CDR1 and CDR2 sequences are MNHEY and SVGEGT. This CDR3 is 13 amino acids long. The V and J genes are TRBV6-2 or TRBV6-3 and TRBJ2-1; 8 nucleotides match TRBD1. The sequence was obtained from a man between 18 and 35 years old who had mild COVID-19 (a few samples of this study predate the infection). Cell type and time point are not known. The material sequenced was PBMCs or a T cell subset sorted from them (not recorded which). The CDR3 loop reads CASSNRGTNEQFF. In DNA, the CDR3 is TGTGCCAGCAGCAACAGGGGGACCAATGAGCAGTTCTTC.